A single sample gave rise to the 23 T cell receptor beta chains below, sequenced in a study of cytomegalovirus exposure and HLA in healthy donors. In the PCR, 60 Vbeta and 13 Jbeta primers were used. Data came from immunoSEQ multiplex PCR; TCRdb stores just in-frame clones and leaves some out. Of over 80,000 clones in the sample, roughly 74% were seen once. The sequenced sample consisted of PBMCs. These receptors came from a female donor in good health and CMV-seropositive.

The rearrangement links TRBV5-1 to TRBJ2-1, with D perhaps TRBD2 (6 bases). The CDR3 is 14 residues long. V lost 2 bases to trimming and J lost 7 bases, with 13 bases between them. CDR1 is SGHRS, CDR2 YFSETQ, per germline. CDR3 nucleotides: TGCGCCAGCAGCTTCGGGACTGGGGGTAATGAGCAGTTCTTC. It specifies CASSFGTGGNEQFF.

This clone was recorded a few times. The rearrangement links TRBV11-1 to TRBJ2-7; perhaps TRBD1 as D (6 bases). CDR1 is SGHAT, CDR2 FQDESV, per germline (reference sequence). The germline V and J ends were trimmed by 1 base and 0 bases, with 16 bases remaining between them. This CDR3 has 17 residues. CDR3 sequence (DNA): TGTGCCAGCAGCTTAGTCCCTTCACAGGGCCTCTCCTACGAGCAGTACTTC. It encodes CASSLVPSQGLSYEQYF.

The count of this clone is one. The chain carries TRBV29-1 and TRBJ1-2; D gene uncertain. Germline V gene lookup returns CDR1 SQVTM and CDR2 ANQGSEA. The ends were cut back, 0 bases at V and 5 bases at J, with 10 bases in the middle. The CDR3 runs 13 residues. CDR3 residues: CSVEDPIAYGYTF. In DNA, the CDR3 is TGCAGCGTTGAAGATCCCATTGCGTATGGCTACACCTTC.

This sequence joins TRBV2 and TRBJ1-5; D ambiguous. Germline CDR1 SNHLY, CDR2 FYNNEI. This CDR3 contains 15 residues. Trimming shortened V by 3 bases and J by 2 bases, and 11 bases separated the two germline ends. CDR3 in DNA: TGTGCCAGCAGTGACAGGAAGGGAGGCAATCAGCCCCAGCATTTT. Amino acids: CASSDRKGGNQPQHF. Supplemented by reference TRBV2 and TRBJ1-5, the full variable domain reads EPEVTQTPSHQVTQMGQEVILRCVPISNHLYFYWYRQILGQKVEFLVSFYNNEISEKSEIFDDQFSVERPDGSNFTLKIRSTKLEDSAMYFCASSDRKGGNQPQHFGDGTRLSIL.

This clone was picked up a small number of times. The CDR3 nucleotides are TGCGCCAGCAGCCAAGATAAGTTGGCTAGCGTGGGCTGGGAGCTGTTTTTT. It codes for CASSQDKLASVGWELFF. The V call is TRBV4-3, the J call TRBJ2-2, with D tentatively TRBD2 (6 bases). The CDR3 runs to 17 residues. Germline loops: CDR1 LGHNA, CDR2 YSLEER. Trimming took 0 bases from V and 9 from J, leaving 20 bases between them.

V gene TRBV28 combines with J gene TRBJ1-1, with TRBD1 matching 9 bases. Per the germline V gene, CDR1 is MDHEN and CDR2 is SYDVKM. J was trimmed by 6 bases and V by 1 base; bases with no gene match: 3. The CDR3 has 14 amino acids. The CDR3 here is CASSLLGQGPEAFF. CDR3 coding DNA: TGTGCCAGCAGTTTATTAGGACAGGGGCCTGAAGCTTTCTTT.

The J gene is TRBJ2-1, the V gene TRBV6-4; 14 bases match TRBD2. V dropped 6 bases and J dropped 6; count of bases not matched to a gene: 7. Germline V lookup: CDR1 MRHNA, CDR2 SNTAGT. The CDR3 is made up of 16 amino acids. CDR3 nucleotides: TGTGCCAGCAGCAGACTAGCGGGGGGGGGAGGCAATGAGCAGTTCTTC. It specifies CASSRLAGGGGNEQFF.

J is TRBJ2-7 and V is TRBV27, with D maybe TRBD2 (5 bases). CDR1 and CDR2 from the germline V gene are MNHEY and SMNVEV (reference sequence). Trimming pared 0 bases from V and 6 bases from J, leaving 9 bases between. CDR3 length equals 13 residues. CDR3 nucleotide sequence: TGTGCCAGCAGTTTATCGAGGGCAGTCGAGCAGTACTTC. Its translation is CASSLSRAVEQYF.

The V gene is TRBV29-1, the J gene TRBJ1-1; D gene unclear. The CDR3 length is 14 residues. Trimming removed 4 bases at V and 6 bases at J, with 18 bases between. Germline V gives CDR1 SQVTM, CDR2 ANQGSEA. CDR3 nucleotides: TGCAGCGTTGGGGCAGGTTCTCTGCACGCTGAAGCTTTCTTT. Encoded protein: CSVGAGSLHAEAFF.

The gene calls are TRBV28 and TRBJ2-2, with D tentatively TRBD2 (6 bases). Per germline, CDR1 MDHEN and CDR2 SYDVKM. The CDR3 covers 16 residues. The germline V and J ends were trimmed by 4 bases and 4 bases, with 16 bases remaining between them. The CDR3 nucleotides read TGTGCCAGCAGTTCCCCCCGCCGGAGGGGCACCGGGGAGCTGTTTTTT. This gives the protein CASSSPRRRGTGELFF.

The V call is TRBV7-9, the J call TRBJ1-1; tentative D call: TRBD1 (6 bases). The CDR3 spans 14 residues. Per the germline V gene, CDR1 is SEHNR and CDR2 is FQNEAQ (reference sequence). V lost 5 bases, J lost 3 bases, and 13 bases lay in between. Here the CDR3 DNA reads TGTGCCAGCAGCCCCCAGACAGGACACACTGAAGCTTTCTTT. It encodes CASSPQTGHTEAFF.

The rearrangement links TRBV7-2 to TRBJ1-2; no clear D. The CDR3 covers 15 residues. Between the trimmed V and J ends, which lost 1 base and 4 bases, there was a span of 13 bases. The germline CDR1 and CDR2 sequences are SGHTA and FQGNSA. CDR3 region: CASSLGQWSTYGYTF. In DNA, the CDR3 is TGTGCCAGCAGCTTAGGTCAGTGGTCCACCTATGGCTACACCTTC.

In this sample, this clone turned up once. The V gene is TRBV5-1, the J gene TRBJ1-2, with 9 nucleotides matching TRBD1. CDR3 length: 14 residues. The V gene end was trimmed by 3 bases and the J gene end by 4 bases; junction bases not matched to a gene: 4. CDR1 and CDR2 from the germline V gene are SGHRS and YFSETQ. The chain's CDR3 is CASSSGTGPYGYTF. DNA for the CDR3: TGCGCCAGCAGCTCCGGGACAGGGCCCTATGGCTACACCTTC.

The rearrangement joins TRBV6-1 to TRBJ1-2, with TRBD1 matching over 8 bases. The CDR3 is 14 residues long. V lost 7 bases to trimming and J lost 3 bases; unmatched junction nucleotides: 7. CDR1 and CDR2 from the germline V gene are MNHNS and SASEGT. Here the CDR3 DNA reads TGTGCCAGCACTCCTTTACAGGGGGACTATGGCTACACCTTC. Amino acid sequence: CASTPLQGDYGYTF.

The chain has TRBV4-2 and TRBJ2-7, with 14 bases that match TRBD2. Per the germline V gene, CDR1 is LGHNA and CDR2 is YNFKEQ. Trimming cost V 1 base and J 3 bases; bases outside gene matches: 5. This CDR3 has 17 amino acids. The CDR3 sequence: CASSQGPTSGGVYEQYF. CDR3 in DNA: TGTGCCAGCAGCCAAGGCCCGACTAGCGGGGGGGTCTACGAGCAGTACTTC.

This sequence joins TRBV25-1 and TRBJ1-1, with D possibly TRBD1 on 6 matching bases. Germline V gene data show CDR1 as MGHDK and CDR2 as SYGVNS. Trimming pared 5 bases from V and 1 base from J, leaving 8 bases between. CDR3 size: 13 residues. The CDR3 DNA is TGTGCCAGCAGTTACAGGGAGAACACTGAAGCTTTCTTT. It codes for CASSYRENTEAFF.

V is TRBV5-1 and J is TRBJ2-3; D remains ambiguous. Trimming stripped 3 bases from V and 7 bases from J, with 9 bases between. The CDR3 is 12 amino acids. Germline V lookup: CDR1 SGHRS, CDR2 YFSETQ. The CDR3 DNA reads TGCGCCAGCAGCTATGAGGTCCATACGCAGTATTTT. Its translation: CASSYEVHTQYF. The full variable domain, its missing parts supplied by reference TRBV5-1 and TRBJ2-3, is KAGVTQTPRYLIKTRGQQVTLSCSPISGHRSVSWYQQTPGQGLQFLFEYFSETQRNKGNFPGRFSGRQFSNSRSEMNVSTLELGDSALYLCASSYEVHTQYFGPGTRLTVL.

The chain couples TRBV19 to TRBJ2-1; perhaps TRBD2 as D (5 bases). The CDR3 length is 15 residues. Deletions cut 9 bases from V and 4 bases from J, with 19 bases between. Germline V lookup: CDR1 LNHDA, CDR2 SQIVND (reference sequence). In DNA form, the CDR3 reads TGTGCCAGCCACGACCTAGCTCCCCCTTACAATGAGCAGTTCTTC. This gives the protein CASHDLAPPYNEQFF.

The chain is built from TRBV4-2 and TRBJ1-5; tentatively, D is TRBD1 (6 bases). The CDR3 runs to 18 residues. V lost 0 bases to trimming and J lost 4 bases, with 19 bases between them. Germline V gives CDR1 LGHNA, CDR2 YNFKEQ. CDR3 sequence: CASSQEVTRQVLNQPQHF. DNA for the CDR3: TGTGCCAGCAGCCAAGAGGTGACCAGACAGGTCTTAAATCAGCCCCAGCATTTT.

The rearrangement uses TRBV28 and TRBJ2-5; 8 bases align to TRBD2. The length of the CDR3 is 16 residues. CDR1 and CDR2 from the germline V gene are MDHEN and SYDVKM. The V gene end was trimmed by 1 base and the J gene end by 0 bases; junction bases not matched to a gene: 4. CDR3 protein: CASSLLPAGDQETQYF. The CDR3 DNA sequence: TGTGCCAGCAGTTTATTACCAGCGGGGGACCAAGAGACCCAGTACTTC.

The CDR3 bases are TGTGCCAGCAGTTTGTCGGGGTTTAATTCACCCCTCCACTTT. Amino acid sequence: CASSLSGFNSPLHF. This chain joins TRBV28 and TRBJ1-6; no definite D call. Germline lookup yields CDR1 MDHEN and CDR2 SYDVKM. The CDR3 is 14 residues long. V was clipped by 3 bases and J by 6 bases, with 9 bases between them.

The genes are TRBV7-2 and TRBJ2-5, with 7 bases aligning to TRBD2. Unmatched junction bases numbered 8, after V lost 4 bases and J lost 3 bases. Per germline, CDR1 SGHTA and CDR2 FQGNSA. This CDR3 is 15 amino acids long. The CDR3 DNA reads TGTGCCAGCAGCTCGGTGGCAGGGAGGGAAGAGACCCAGTACTTC. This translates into CASSSVAGREETQYF.

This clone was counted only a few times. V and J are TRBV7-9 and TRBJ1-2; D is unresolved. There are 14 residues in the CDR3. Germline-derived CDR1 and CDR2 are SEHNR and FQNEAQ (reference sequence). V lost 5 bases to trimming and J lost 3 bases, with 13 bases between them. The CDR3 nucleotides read TGTGCCAGCAGCCCCCCGGGAGGGTACTATGGCTACACCTTC. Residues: CASSPPGGYYGYTF.